This T cell receptor beta chain was observed in a study of CD8+ T cells in alopecia areata. With 3 bases removed from V and 0 bases from J, the gap between germline ends came to 6 bases. Germline V CDR1 and CDR2: SEHNR, FQNEAQ (reference sequence). CDR3 length: 15 residues. Study conclusions and caveats: Normal scalp had lower clonality than lesional scalp, with alopecia totalis/universalis lesions showing this most strongly. There were many expanded lesional clones persisting in scalp and blood during tofacitinib. Significant decreases in scalp clonality and expanded CD8+ clones followed tofacitinib treatment.

Following extraction, RNA underwent reverse transcription to cDNA, which served as the sequencing template. Clones were read by immunoSEQ multiplex PCR, and TCRdb kept only the in-frame ones, dropping some. The data contain 200,000 to 250,000 clones, approximately 47% of them singletons. About this clone: Its antigen is as yet unknown.

Treatment meaning: oral pan-JAK inhibitor, 5-10 mg twice daily. The chain joins TRBV7-9 to TRBJ2-6, with unresolved D. This specimen consisted of CD4+ T cells sorted from blood, obtained at roughly week 38, from a patient treated with tofacitinib. This receptor was identified in a human donor with alopecia areata. CDR3 region: CASSLVSSGANVLTF. CDR3 in DNA: TGTGCCAGCAGCTTGGTCAGCTCTGGGGCCAACGTCCTGACTTTC.